This T cell receptor beta chain appears in the sequencing data of a study of blood T cell repertoires in COVID-19. Study-level background: Samples taken during acute and convalescent COVID-19 were collected in the United States, Italy and Spain. Sources were T cells, B-cell-depleted T cells, or PBMCs; the material itself was cDNA or gDNA.

The germline V gene has CDR1 SGHVS and CDR2 FQNEAQ. The CDR3 totals 16 residues. Trimming cost V 2 bases and J 0 bases, with 12 bases left between them. Sequencing used immunoSEQ multiplex PCR; TCRdb keeps in-frame clones, though not all of them. This sample has about 220,000 clones, with roughly 80% found just once. V usage is TRBV7-8 and J usage is TRBJ2-3; a possible D gene is TRBD2 (5 bases). Sequences were obtained from peripheral blood. The sequence was obtained from a man aged 30-40 years with active or convalescent COVID-19. The CDR3: CASSLLSGASTDTQYF. The CDR3 DNA is TGTGCCAGCAGCTTACTAAGCGGCGCTAGCACAGATACGCAGTATTTT.